What follows is one T cell receptor (beta chain) and its context. This CDR3 contains 15 residues. The V gene end was trimmed by 0 bases and the J gene end by 1 base; junction bases not matched to a gene: 3. Germline lookup yields CDR1 SGHDT and CDR2 YYEEEE. Profiling relied on immunoSEQ multiplex PCR, and the TCRdb table lists in-frame clones only, not all of them. The sample holds more than 25,000 clones, roughly 91% seen once. This entry comes from a study of T cell changes during pregnancy in multiple sclerosis. Sequencing was performed on CD8+ T cells from peripheral blood mononuclear cells, taken in the second trimester of pregnancy. This clonotype was obtained from a female donor in good health, enrolled as a control in a pregnancy study. The J gene is TRBJ1-2, the V gene TRBV5-6; the match to TRBD1 covers 7 bases. CDR3 amino acids: CASSLDDRDNYGYTF. The CDR3 DNA sequence: TGTGCCAGCAGCTTGGACGACAGGGATAACTATGGCTACACCTTC.